What follows describes a single T cell receptor (beta chain). The Seattle site enrolled patients during active infection and followed them longitudinally. These data originate in a study of blood T cell repertoires in COVID-19. On the study more broadly: Samples taken during acute and convalescent COVID-19 were collected in the United States, Italy and Spain. Sample material is recorded as cDNA or gDNA derived from T cells, B-cell-depleted T cells, or PBMCs.

V lost 3 bases and J 4 bases, leaving 12 bases between the germline ends. Germline assignment: CDR1 DFQATT and CDR2 SNEGSKA (reference sequence). The CDR3 consists of 14 residues. In the authors' workflow: Estimation of nucleated cell counts relied on the amplification of reference gene primers. Assay: immunoSEQ multiplex PCR; the TCRdb copy retains only in-frame clones and omits some. D and trimming come from the DNA, and the V and J calls and clone size come from that table. Of some 120,000 clones listed, 81% are singletons. This TCR was recovered from a man aged 30 to 39 with COVID-19, enrolled during active disease. The sequenced sample was peripheral blood. The chain uses TRBV20-1 and TRBJ2-2; TRBD2 is a possible D gene (7 bases). CDR3: CSASRGAGTGELFF. CDR3 nucleotide sequence: TGCAGTGCTAGTCGGGGGGCAGGCACCGGGGAGCTGTTTTTT.